Below, 17 T cell receptor beta chains from the same sample are listed, as sequenced in a study of T cells after yellow fever vaccination. TCRdb re-called the 5' RACE reads with MiXCR, one entry per CDR3 protein. This table has approximately 340,000 distinct CDR3 sequences, about 8.7% appearing once. The starting material was PBMCs, obtained on the day of the first yellow fever vaccination. The receptors were sampled from a man aged 18 to 29 who received the YFV17D yellow fever vaccine.

This clonotype was seen at least ten times. The chain couples TRBV11-2 to TRBJ1-2; D call uncertain. In germline, CDR1 is SGHAT, CDR2 FQNNGV. This CDR3 has 13 amino acids. V lost 1 base to trimming and J lost 1 base, with 4 bases between them. In DNA, the CDR3 is TGTGCCAGCAGCTTAGCACATAACTATGGCTACACCTTC. Its protein is CASSLAHNYGYTF.

This clonotype has just a few counts. The J gene is TRBJ1-1, the V gene TRBV7-2; weak D call: TRBD1 (6 bases). V was pared by 2 bases and J by 5 bases, with 12 bases between. Germline assignment: CDR1 SGHTA and CDR2 FQGNSA. The CDR3 runs to 14 residues. The CDR3 reads CASSLLPQGTEAFF. Here the CDR3 DNA reads TGTGCCAGCAGCTTACTCCCCCAGGGGACTGAAGCTTTCTTT.

This chain joins TRBV4-3 and TRBJ1-4, with 7 bases aligning to TRBD1. Trimming took 1 base from V and 7 from J; bases not matched to a gene: 6. This CDR3 comprises 15 residues. The germline gives CDR1 LGHNA, CDR2 YSLEER. The CDR3 protein is CASSQGDRAGEKLFF. The CDR3 DNA reads as TGCGCCAGCAGCCAAGGCGACAGGGCGGGTGAAAAACTGTTTTTT.

The genes are TRBV5-1 and TRBJ2-3; D call uncertain. This CDR3 spans 15 amino acids. Trimming stripped 1 base from V and 3 bases from J, with 12 bases between. Germline V gene data show CDR1 as SGHRS and CDR2 as YFSETQ. CDR3 amino acids: CASSLTVPLTDTQYF. The CDR3 region has the DNA TGCGCCAGCAGCTTGACAGTGCCCCTAACAGATACGCAGTATTTT.

The gene calls are TRBV7-2 and TRBJ2-4, with 10 nucleotides matching TRBD1. This CDR3 contains 17 residues. Germline V CDR1 and CDR2: SGHTA, FQGNSA. J lost 5 bases, V lost 1 base, and 8 bases had no gene match. The CDR3 DNA reads TGTGCCAGCAGCTTAGGGAGGACAGGGGGTTCCCAAAACATTCAGTACTTC. Protein: CASSLGRTGGSQNIQYF.

J is TRBJ2-1 and V is TRBV4-2; 9 bases line up with TRBD2. In germline, CDR1 is LGHNA, CDR2 YNFKEQ. V lost 7 bases to trimming and J lost 7 bases; unmatched junction nucleotides: 11. CDR3 length: 15 amino acids. The CDR3 is CASKGGGAGGNEQFF. CDR3 coding DNA: TGTGCCAGCAAGGGCGGGGGGGCCGGTGGGAATGAGCAGTTCTTC.

This clonotype has only a few counts. V usage is TRBV6-2 or TRBV6-3 and J usage is TRBJ1-5; D possibly corresponds to TRBD1 (6 bases). The germline V gene has CDR1 MNHEY and CDR2 SVGEGT. Between the trimmed V and J ends, which lost 0 bases and 2 bases, there was a span of 14 bases. The CDR3 has 17 amino acids. The DNA for the CDR3 is TGTGCCAGCAGTTACTCGAGCTTGGGGGCCGGCAATCAGCCCCAGCATTTT. This codes for CASSYSSLGAGNQPQHF.

This clonotype was recorded a few times. V is TRBV3-1 and J is TRBJ1-3, with D perhaps TRBD1 (6 bases). The CDR3 has 14 amino acids. Germline V gene sequence: CDR1 LGHDT, CDR2 YNNKEL (reference sequence). Trimming shortened V by 0 bases and J by 6 bases, and 9 bases separated the two germline ends. The CDR3 is CASSQDAGANTIYF. CDR3 in DNA: TGTGCCAGCAGCCAAGACGCAGGGGCAAACACCATATATTTT.

This chain links TRBV19 with TRBJ1-6, with 9 bases matching TRBD1. The CDR3 has 16 amino acids. The V gene's germline CDR1 is LNHDA and CDR2 SQIVND (reference sequence). Unmatched junction bases numbered 11, after V lost 4 bases and J lost 10 bases. The CDR3 DNA sequence: TGTGCCAGTAGTACCCTGGACAGGGGAGAAAGATCACCCCTCCACTTT. It codes for CASSTLDRGERSPLHF.

This clonotype was found a few times. CDR3 amino acids: CASSLIQGLTDTQYF. For the CDR3, the DNA is TGTGCCAGCAGCCTGATACAGGGACTCACAGATACGCAGTATTTT. The chain uses TRBV14 and TRBJ2-3; D possibly uses TRBD1 or TRBD2 (6 bases each). Germline V lookup: CDR1 SGHDN, CDR2 FVKESK. This CDR3 is built from 15 residues. Deletions cut 4 bases from V and 2 bases from J, with 13 bases between.

The rearrangement links TRBV6-5 to TRBJ1-2; D may be TRBD1 (5 bases). Trimming cost V 3 bases and J 7 bases, with 18 bases left between them. CDR1 is MNHEY, CDR2 SVGAGI, per germline. The CDR3 length is 15 residues. DNA of the CDR3: TGTGCCAGCAGTTATGAGGGGAACAGATGGAGTGGCTACACCTTC. Its translation: CASSYEGNRWSGYTF.

On this clonotype itself: One base away lies a much larger clone, so this may be a sequencing read error. The genes are TRBV25-1 and TRBJ1-6; a possible D gene is TRBD1 (6 bases). The germline V gene has CDR1 MGHDK and CDR2 SYGVNS. This CDR3 has 13 residues. V lost 2 bases, J lost 9 bases, and 8 bases lay in between. As DNA, the CDR3 is TGTGCCAGCAGTGAACAGGGGAGTTCACCCCTCCACTTT. Residues: CASSEQGSSPLHF.

The chain carries TRBV5-6 and TRBJ2-7, with 10 bases that match TRBD1. The germline V gene encodes CDR1 SGHDT and CDR2 YYEEEE. V was clipped by 3 bases and J by 2 bases; unmatched bases: 2. This CDR3 has 14 amino acids. The CDR3 coding sequence is TGTGCCAGCAGCTCCGGGACAGGGGCCTACGAGCAGTACGTC. Translated: CASSSGTGAYEQYV.

This clonotype turned up a few times. The V and J genes are TRBV11-2 and TRBJ1-6; D is unclear. The CDR3 contains 14 residues. Per the germline V gene, CDR1 is SGHAT and CDR2 is FQNNGV. The V gene lost 2 bases and the J gene lost 8 bases, with 10 bases spanning the gap. The CDR3 nucleotides read TGTGCCAGCAGCTTACTGGATATGGATTCACCCCTCCACTTT. As protein: CASSLLDMDSPLHF.

This clonotype was seen a few times. The V call is TRBV5-4, the J call TRBJ1-1; TRBD1 is a possible D gene (6 bases). Trimming took 4 bases from V and 5 from J, leaving 15 bases between them. The CDR3 extends over 14 amino acids. Germline lookup yields CDR1 SGHNT and CDR2 YYREEE (reference sequence). CDR3 in amino acids: CASSEGGRRTEAFF. The CDR3 DNA is TGTGCCAGCAGCGAGGGGGGGCGCAGAACTGAAGCTTTCTTT.

This clonotype was detected a few times. The gene calls are TRBV7-2 and TRBJ1-4; D is unresolved. Germline V gene data show CDR1 as SGHTA and CDR2 as FQGNSA. V gave up 1 base and J gave up 4 bases, with 4 bases separating them. This CDR3 region has 13 residues. CDR3 nucleotides: TGTGCCAGCAGCTTAGTTTTTAATGAAAAACTGTTTTTT. It specifies CASSLVFNEKLFF.

The chain has TRBV6-2 or TRBV6-3 and TRBJ2-2; no clear D gene. This CDR3 spans 14 amino acids. Germline V gives CDR1 MNHEY, CDR2 SVGEGT. The V end lost 4 bases, the J end lost 8 bases, and 14 bases lay between the germline ends. The CDR3 sequence: CASSFRGPSGELFF. For the CDR3, the DNA is TGTGCCAGCAGTTTCCGCGGACCAAGTGGGGAGCTGTTTTTT.